The 4 T cell receptor beta chains given below trace back to one sample, sequenced in a study of T cell responses to AZD1222 COVID-19 vaccine. Here immunoSEQ multiplex PCR was the method, and the copy in TCRdb shows in-frame clones only, minus some. The table has 65,000 to 95,000 clones, 80% to 90% seen once. The sample here was peripheral blood, taken 28 days after the second AZD1222 dose. These receptor sequences come from an adult who received the AZD1222 COVID-19 vaccine.

This clone came up once. This chain joins TRBV28 and TRBJ1-1; no reliable D call. The V end was cut by 4 bases, the J end by 0 bases, with 9 bases between. Germline-derived CDR1 and CDR2 are MDHEN and SYDVKM. CDR3 length: 14 amino acids. The CDR3 loop reads CASSSGNLNTEAFF. The DNA of the CDR3 is TGTGCCAGCAGTTCCGGGAACTTGAACACTGAAGCTTTCTTT.

J is TRBJ2-7 and V is TRBV27, with 8 positions matching TRBD2. The germline CDR1 and CDR2 sequences are MNHEY and SMNVEV (reference sequence). The J segment lost 3 bases and the V segment lost 2 bases, leaving 6 bases of the junction unmatched. This CDR3 is built from 15 residues. For the CDR3, the DNA is TGTGCCAGCAGTTTAAAGGCGGGGGGACTCTACGAGCAGTACTTC. It translates to CASSLKAGGLYEQYF.

This clone has more than one count but fewer than ten. This rearrangement joins TRBV28 to TRBJ2-3; 8 nucleotides match TRBD2. V lost 2 bases and J lost 1; bases outside the gene matches: 5. Germline assignment: CDR1 MDHEN and CDR2 SYDVKM. CDR3 length: 16 amino acids. CDR3 protein: CASSLRATSGTDTQYF. In nucleotides, the CDR3 is TGTGCCAGCAGTTTACGGGCGACTAGCGGCACAGATACGCAGTATTTT.

Here the CDR3 reads CASSQDRGKSQKNTEAFF. The CDR3, as DNA: TGCGCCAGCAGCCAAGACAGGGGAAAATCACAGAAAAACACTGAAGCTTTCTTT. The chain carries TRBV4-1 and TRBJ1-1; possible D gene TRBD1, 6 bases. Trimming left V 0 bases short and J 2 bases short, with 19 bases between. This CDR3 spans 18 amino acids. Germline V gene sequence: CDR1 MGHRA, CDR2 YSYEKL.